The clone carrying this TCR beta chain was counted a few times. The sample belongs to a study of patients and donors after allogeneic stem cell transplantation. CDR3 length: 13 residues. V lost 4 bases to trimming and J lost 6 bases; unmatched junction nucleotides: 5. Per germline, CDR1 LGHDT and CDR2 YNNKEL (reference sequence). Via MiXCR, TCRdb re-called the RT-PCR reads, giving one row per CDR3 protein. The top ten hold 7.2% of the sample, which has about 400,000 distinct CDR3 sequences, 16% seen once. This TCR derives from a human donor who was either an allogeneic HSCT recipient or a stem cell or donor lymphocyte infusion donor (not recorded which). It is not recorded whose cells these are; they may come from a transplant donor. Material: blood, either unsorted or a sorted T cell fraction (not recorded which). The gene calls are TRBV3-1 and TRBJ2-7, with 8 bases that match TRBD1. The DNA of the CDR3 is TGTGCCAGCAGCCCTGGACAGGGAGCCGAGCAGTACTTC. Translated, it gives CASSPGQGAEQYF.